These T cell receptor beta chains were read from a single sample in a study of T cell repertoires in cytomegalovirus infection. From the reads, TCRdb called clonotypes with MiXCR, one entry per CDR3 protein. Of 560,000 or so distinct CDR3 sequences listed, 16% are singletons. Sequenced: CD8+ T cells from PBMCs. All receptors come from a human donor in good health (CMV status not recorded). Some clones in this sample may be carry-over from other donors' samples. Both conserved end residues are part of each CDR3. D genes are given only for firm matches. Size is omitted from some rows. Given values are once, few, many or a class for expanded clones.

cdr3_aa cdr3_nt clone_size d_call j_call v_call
CASSLSRQPMNTEAFF TGTGCCAGCAGTTTATCCAGGCAGCCCATGAACACTGAAGCTTTCTTT - - TRBJ1-1 TRBV27
CASSHRLAGGVTDTQYF TGCGCCAGCAGTCATCGACTAGCGGGGGGGGTCACAGATACGCAGTATTTT few TRBD2 TRBJ2-3 TRBV10-2
CASSRPSNYGYTF TGTGCCAGCAGCCGTCCGTCTAACTATGGCTACACCTTC few - TRBJ1-2 TRBV12-3/TRBV12-4
CASSLTRGNTIYF TGTGCCAGCAGCCTCACGAGGGGAAACACCATATATTTT few - TRBJ1-3 TRBV7-8
CASSLVRGGPQYF TGTGCCAGCAGCTTGGTCAGGGGTGGCCCCCAGTACTTC once - TRBJ2-5 TRBV5-6
CASSLSIFTANTGELFF TGTGCCAGCAGTTTATCGATCTTTACAGCGAACACCGGGGAGCTGTTTTTT - - TRBJ2-2 TRBV27
CASSEGAYTEAFF TGTGCCAGCAGTGAAGGGGCCTACACTGAAGCTTTCTTT - - TRBJ1-1 TRBV2
CASSSRDTTTGTQYF TGTGCCAGCAGCTCCCGGGACACGACAACGGGGACCCAGTACTTC few - TRBJ2-5 TRBV13
CASSLAGGLDNEQFF TGTGCCAGCAGCCTAGCGGGAGGCCTCGACAATGAGCAGTTCTTC many TRBD2 TRBJ2-1 TRBV7-3
CASSLAPGLNNEQFF TGTGCCAGCAGCCTGGCCCCGGGGTTGAATAATGAGCAGTTCTTC - - TRBJ2-1 TRBV6-5
CASSLGGDLWGDEQFF TGTGCCAGCAGCCTGGGGGGCGACCTATGGGGGGATGAGCAGTTCTTC many - TRBJ2-1 TRBV11-3
CASTPTGNRNQPQHF TGTGCCAGTACCCCGACAGGGAATCGCAATCAGCCCCAGCATTTT - TRBD1 TRBJ1-5 TRBV19
CASSLQGAGNTEAFF TGTGCCAGCAGTCTTCAGGGGGCTGGGAACACTGAAGCTTTCTTT many TRBD1 TRBJ1-1 TRBV6-5
CATSRGEPLAKNIQYF TGTGCCACCAGCAGAGGAGAGCCCCTAGCCAAAAACATTCAGTACTTC few - TRBJ2-4 TRBV15
CASRIQGVGEQYF TGTGCCAGCAGGATACAGGGTGTGGGCGAGCAGTACTTC few - TRBJ2-7 TRBV6-5
CASSATGTFDEQYF TGCGCCAGCAGCGCGACAGGGACATTCGACGAGCAGTACTTC - TRBD1 TRBJ2-7 TRBV5-1
CASSSINTEAFF TGTGCCAGCAGCTCAATAAACACTGAAGCTTTCTTT many - TRBJ1-1 TRBV11-2
CASSRGPGGDEKLFF TGTGCCAGCAGTCGGGGCCCTGGGGGCGATGAAAAACTGTTTTTT many - TRBJ1-4 TRBV2
CASSEDPSSYNEQFF TGTGCCAGCAGTGAGGACCCGAGCTCCTACAATGAGCAGTTCTTC many - TRBJ2-1 TRBV6-1
CASSISRGPYEQYF TGTGCCAGCAGCATTTCAAGGGGGCCCTACGAGCAGTACTTC many TRBD1 TRBJ2-7 TRBV7-9
CASSLLLGTGEQFF TGTGCCAGCAGTTTACTTCTGGGGACGGGAGAGCAGTTCTTC - - TRBJ2-1 TRBV27
CASSLVSGGGYTF TGTGCCAGCAGCTTAGTGTCGGGCGGTGGCTACACCTTC many - TRBJ1-2 TRBV7-9